This T cell receptor (beta chain) was retrieved from a study of cytomegalovirus exposure and HLA in healthy donors. Looking at the study overall: Prior work identified around 120 million unique TCR beta sequences in 190 million or so T cells. Study-wide results and limits: One variant, a missense change in DCLRE1C, was linked in a later analysis to TCR beta V- and J-gene trimming. Earlier analysis looked at TCR beta V segments, and most were productive about 90% or about 30% of the time.

CDR1 and CDR2 from the germline V gene are MNHEY and SMNVEV (reference sequence). CDR3 length: 15 amino acids. Trimming removed 2 bases from V and 3 bases from J; junction bases left unmatched: 6. The table lists this clone with a few counts. The antigen is undetermined. The primer mix had 60 Vbeta and 13 Jbeta primers. Repertoires were generated with immunoSEQ multiplex PCR, while TCRdb's copy carries only in-frame clones and drops some. The data contain around 180,000 clones, over 60% of them seen just once; the ten biggest clones take up around 1.5%. The chain couples TRBV27 to TRBJ2-7; 8 bases fit TRBD2. The sample comprised PBMCs. The sequence derives from a girl aged 5-17 years in good health and CMV-seronegative. CDR3 bases: TGTGCCAGCAGTTTAGACCAGCGGGAGCGCTACGAGCAGTACTTC. Encoded protein: CASSLDQRERYEQYF.